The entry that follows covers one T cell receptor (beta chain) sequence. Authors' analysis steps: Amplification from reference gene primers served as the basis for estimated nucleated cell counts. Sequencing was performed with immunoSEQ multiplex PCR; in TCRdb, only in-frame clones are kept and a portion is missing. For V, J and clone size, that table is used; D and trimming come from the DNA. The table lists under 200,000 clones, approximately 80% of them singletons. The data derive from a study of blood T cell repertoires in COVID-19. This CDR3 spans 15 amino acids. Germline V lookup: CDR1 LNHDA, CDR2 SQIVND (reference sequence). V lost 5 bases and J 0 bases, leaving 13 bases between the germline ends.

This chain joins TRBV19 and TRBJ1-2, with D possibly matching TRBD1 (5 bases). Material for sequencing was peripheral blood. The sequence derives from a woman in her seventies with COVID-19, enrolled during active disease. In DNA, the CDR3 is TGTGCCAGTAGTTCACAGGATCCCCCTAACTATGGCTACACCTTC. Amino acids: CASSSQDPPNYGYTF.